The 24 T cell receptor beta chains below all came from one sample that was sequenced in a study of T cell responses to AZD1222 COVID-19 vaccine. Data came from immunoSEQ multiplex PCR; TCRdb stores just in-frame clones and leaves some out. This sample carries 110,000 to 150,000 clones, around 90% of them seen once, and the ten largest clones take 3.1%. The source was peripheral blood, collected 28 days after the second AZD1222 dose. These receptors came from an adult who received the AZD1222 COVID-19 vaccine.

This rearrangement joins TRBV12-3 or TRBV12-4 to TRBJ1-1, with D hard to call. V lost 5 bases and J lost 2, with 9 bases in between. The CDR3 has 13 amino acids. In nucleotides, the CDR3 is TGTGCCAGCAGTCCAACGGGCAACACTGAAGCTTTCTTT. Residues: CASSPTGNTEAFF.

The CDR3 nucleotides are TGCAGCGTTGTTTGGGGGCGGTGGAATGGCTACACCTTC. Translating gives CSVVWGRWNGYTF. This chain links TRBV29-1 with TRBJ1-2; D is possibly TRBD1 (6 bases). This CDR3 contains 13 residues. Germline V gene sequence: CDR1 SQVTM, CDR2 ANQGSEA. The V end lost 4 bases, the J end lost 6 bases, and 15 bases lay between the germline ends.

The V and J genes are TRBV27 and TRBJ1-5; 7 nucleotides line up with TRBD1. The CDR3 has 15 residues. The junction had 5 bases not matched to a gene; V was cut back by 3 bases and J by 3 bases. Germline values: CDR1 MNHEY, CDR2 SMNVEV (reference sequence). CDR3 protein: CASSFTGVSNQPQHF. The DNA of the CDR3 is TGTGCCAGCAGTTTCACAGGGGTGTCCAATCAGCCCCAGCATTTT.

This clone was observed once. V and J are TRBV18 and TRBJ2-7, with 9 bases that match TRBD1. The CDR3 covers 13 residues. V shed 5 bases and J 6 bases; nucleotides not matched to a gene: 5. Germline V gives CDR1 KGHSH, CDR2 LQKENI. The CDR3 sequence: CASSVTGGREQYF. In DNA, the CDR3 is TGTGCCAGCTCAGTTACAGGGGGCCGCGAGCAGTACTTC.

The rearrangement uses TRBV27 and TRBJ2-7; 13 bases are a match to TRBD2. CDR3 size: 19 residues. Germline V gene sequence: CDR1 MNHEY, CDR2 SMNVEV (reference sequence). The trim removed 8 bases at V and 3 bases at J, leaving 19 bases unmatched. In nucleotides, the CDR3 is TGTGCCAGCGCTAGACCCCGGACTAGCGGGAGCGGCGACTTCTACGAGCAGTACTTC. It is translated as CASARPRTSGSGDFYEQYF.

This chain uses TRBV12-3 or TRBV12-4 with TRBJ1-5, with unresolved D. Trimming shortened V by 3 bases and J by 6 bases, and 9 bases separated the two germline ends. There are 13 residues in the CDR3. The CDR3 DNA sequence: TGTGCCAGCAGTTTTAGGGAAAGTCAGCCCCAGCATTTT. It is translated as CASSFRESQPQHF.

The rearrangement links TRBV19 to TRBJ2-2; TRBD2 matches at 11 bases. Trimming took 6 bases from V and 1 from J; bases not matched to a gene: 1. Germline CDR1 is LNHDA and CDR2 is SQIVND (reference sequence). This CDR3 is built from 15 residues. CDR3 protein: CASRGTSGNTGELFF. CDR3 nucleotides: TGTGCCAGTAGAGGGACTAGCGGGAACACCGGGGAGCTGTTTTTT.

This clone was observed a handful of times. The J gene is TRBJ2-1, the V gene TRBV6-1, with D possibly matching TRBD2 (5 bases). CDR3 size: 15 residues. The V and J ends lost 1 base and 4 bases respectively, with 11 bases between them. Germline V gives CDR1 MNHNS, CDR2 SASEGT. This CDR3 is CASSEVIAPYNEQFF. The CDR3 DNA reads TGTGCCAGCAGTGAAGTAATAGCGCCTTACAATGAGCAGTTCTTC.

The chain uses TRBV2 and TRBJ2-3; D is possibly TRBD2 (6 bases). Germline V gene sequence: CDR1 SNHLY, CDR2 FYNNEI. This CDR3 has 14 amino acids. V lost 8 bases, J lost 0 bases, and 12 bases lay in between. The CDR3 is CASLREASTDTQYF. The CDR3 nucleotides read TGTGCCAGCCTTAGGGAGGCCAGCACAGATACGCAGTATTTT.

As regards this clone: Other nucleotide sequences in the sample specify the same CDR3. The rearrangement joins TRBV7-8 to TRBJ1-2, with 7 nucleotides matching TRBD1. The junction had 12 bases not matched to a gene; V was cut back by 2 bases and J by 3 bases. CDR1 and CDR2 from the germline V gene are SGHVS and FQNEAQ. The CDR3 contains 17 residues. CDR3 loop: CASSLLSGATGDYGYTF. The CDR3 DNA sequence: TGTGCCAGCAGCTTACTTTCCGGTGCCACAGGGGACTATGGCTACACCTTC.

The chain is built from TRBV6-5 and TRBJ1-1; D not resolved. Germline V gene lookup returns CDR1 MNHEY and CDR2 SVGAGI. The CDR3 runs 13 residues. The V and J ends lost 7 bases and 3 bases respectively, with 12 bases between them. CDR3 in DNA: TGTGCCAGCAACCCCTGGGGTGACACTGAAGCTTTCTTT. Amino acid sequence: CASNPWGDTEAFF.

As DNA, the CDR3 is TGTGCCAGCAGCCAAGCTCTAGCGGGTGGTTTTGGGGAGCTGTTTTTT. Translating it yields CASSQALAGGFGELFF. The chain employs TRBV3-1 (or the pseudogene TRBV3-2) and TRBJ2-2; 8 nucleotides align to TRBD2. Trimming at V came to 1 base and at J to 8 bases, leaving 9 bases not matched to a gene. Germline values: CDR1 LGHDT, CDR2 YNNKEL (reference sequence). The CDR3 runs 16 residues.

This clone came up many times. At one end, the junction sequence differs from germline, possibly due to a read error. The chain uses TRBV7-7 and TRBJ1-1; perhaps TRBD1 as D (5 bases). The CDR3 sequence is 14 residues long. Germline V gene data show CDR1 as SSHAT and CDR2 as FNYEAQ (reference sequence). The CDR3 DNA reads TGTGCTAGCAGCCGGGGAGTGGGGGACACTGAAGCTTTCTTT. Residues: CASSRGVGDTEAFF.

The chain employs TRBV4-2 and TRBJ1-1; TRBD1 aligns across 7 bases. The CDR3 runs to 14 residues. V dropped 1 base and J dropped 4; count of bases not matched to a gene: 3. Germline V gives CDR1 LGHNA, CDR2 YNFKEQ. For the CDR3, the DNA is TGTGCCAGCAGCCAAGCAGGGGGTATCACTGAAGCTTTCTTT. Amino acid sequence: CASSQAGGITEAFF.

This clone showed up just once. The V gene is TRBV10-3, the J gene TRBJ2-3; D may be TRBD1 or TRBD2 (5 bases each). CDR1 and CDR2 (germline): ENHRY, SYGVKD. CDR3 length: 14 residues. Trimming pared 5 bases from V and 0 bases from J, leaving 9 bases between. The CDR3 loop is CAISQGGSTDTQYF. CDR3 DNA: TGTGCCATCAGTCAGGGCGGGAGCACAGATACGCAGTATTTT.

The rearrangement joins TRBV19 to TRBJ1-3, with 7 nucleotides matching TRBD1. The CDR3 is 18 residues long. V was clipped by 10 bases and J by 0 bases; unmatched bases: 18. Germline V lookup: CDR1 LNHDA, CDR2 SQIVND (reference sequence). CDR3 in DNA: TGTGCCATTTCCATCACCGGGACAGATGGCAACTCTGGAAACACCATATATTTT. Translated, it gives CAISITGTDGNSGNTIYF.

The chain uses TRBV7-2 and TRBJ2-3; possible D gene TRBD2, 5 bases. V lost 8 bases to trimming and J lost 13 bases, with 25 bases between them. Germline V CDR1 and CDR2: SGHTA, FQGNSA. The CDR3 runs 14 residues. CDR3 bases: TGTGCCAGCCTCCGGGATCCTAAGGAGGAGGTTAAGTATTTT. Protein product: CASLRDPKEEVKYF.

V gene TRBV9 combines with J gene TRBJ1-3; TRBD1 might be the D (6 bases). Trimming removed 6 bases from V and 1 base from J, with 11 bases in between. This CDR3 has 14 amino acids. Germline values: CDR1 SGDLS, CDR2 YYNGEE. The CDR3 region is CASKRGGSGNTIYF. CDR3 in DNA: TGTGCCAGCAAAAGGGGGGGATCTGGAAACACCATATATTTT.

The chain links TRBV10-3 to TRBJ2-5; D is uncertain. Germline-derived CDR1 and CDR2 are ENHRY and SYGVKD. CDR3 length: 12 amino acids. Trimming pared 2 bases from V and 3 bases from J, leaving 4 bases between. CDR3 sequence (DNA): TGTGCCATCAGTGAGGGGGAAGAGACCCAGTACTTC. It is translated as CAISEGEETQYF.

CDR3 DNA sequence: TGTGCCAGTAGTCCATGGGAGACGAACACTGAAGCTTTCTTT. Its protein is CASSPWETNTEAFF. V is TRBV19 and J is TRBJ1-1; D is unclear. The V gene's germline CDR1 is LNHDA and CDR2 SQIVND (reference sequence). V was clipped by 5 bases and J by 1 base, with 11 bases between them. The CDR3 has 14 amino acids.

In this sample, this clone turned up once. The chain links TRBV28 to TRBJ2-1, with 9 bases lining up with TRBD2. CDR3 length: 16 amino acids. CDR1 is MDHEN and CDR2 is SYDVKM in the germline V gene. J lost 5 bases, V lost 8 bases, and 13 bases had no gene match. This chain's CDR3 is CASGPSGITPHNEQFF. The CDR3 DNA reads TGTGCCAGCGGCCCTAGCGGGATCACCCCACACAATGAGCAGTTCTTC.

The CDR3 spells CASSPQRTGFGYTF. The DNA of the CDR3 is TGTGCCAGCAGCCCCCAGAGGACAGGCTTTGGCTACACCTTC. The chain uses TRBV9 and TRBJ1-2; 7 positions match TRBD1. The CDR3 is made up of 14 amino acids. Germline-derived CDR1 and CDR2 are SGDLS and YYNGEE. Trimming removed 4 bases from V and 7 bases from J; junction bases left unmatched: 10.

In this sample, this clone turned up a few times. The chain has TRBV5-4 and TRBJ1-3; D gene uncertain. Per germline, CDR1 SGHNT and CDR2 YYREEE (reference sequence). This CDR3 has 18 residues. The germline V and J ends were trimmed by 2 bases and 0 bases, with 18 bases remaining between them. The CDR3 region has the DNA TGTGCCAGCAGCTTTTCAATCGGCCAGGCCTTCTCTGGAAACACCATATATTTT. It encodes CASSFSIGQAFSGNTIYF.

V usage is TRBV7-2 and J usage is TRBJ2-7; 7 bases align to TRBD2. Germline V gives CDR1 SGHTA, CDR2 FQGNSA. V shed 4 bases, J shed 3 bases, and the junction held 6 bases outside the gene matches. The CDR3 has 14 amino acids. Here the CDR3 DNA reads TGTGCCAGCAGCTCCCCTAGCGGACTCTACGAGCAGTACTTC. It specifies CASSSPSGLYEQYF.